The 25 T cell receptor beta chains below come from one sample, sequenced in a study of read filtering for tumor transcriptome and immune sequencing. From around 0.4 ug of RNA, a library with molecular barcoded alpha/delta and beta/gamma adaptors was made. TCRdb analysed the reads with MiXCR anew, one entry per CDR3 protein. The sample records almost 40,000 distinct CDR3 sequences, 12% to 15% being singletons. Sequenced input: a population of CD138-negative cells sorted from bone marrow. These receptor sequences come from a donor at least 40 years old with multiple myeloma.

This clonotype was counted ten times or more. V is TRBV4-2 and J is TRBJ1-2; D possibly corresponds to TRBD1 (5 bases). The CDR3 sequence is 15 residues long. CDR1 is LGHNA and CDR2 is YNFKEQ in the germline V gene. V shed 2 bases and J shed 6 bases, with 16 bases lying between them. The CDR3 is CASSQNLGTGNGYTF. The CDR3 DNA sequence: TGTGCCAGCAGCCAAAATTTGGGAACAGGCAATGGCTACACCTTC.

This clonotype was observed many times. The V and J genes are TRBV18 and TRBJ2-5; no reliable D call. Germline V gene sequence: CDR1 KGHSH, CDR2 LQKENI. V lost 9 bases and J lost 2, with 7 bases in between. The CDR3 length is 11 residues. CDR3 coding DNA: TGTGCCAGTACGGGTCAAGAGACCCAGTACTTC. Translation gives CASTGQETQYF.

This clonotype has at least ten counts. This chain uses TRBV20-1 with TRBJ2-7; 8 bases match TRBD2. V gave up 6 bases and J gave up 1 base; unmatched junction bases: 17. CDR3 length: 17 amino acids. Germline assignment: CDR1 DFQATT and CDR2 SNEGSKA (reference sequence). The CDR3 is CSANTPSKRGPSYEQYF. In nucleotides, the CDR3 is TGCAGTGCCAACACCCCTTCGAAGCGGGGGCCTTCCTACGAGCAGTACTTC.

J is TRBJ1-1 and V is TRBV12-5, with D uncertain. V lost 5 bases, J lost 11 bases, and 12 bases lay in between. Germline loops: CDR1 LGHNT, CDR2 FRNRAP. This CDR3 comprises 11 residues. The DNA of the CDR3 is TGTGCTAGTGGTGACGGCCGTGAGGCTTTCTTT. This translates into CASGDGREAFF.

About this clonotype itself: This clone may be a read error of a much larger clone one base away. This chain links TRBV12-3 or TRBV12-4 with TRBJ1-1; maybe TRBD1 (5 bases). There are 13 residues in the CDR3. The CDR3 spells CTSSLTVNTEAFF. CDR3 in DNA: TGTACCAGCAGCCTGACAGTGAACACTGAAGCTTTCTTT.

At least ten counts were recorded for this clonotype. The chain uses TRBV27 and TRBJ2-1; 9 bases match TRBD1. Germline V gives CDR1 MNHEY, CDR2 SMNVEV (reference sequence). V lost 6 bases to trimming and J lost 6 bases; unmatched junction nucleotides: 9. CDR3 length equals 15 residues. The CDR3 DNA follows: TGTGCCAGCAGACAACCGGGACAGGGTGTCAATGAGCAGTTCTTC. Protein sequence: CASRQPGQGVNEQFF.

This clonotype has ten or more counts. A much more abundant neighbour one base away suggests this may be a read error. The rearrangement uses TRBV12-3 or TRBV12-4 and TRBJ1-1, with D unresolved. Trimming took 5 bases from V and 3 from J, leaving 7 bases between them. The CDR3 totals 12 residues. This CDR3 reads CASSRLHTEAFF. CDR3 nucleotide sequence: TGTGCCAGCAGTCGACTGCACACTGAAGCTTTCTTT.

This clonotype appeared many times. The CDR3, as DNA: TGTGCCAGCAGCGCCGGGACTAGCGGGGGGTGGGAGACCCAGTACTTC. The encoded protein is CASSAGTSGGWETQYF. The chain recombines TRBV7-8 with TRBJ2-5, with 15 bases identical to TRBD2. The trim removed 5 bases at V and 5 bases at J, leaving 6 bases unmatched. There are 16 residues in the CDR3. The V gene's germline CDR1 is SGHVS and CDR2 FQNEAQ.

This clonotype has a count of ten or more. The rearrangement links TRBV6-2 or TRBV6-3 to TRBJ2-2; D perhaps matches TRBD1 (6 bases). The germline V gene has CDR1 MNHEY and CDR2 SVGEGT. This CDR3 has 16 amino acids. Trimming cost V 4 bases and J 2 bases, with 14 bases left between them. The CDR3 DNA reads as TGTGCCAGCAGTTGGTCGGGACACCCTAACACCGGGGAGCTGTTTTTT. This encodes CASSWSGHPNTGELFF.

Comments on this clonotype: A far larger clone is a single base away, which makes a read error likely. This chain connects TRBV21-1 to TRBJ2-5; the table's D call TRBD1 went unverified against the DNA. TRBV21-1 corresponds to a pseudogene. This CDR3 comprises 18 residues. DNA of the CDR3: TGTGCCAGCAGCCGACGACTCGGGAACCGGGACAGACAAGAGACCCAGTACTTC. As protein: CASSRRLGNRDRQETQYF.

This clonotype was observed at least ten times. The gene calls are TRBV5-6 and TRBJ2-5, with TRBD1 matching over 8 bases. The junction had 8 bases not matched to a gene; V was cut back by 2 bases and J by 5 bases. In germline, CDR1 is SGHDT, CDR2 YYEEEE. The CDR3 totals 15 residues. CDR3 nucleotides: TGTGCCAGCAGCTTTTCGGACAGGGCTGGGGAGACCCAGTACTTC. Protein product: CASSFSDRAGETQYF.

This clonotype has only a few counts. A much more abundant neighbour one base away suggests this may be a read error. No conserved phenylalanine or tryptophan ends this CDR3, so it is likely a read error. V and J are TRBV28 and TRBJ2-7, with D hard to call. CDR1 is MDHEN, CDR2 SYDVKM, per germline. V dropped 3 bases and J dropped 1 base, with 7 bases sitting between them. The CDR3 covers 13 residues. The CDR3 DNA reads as TGTGCCAGCAGTTTCCAGGTTTCCTACGAGCAGTACCTC. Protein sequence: CASSFQVSYEQYL.

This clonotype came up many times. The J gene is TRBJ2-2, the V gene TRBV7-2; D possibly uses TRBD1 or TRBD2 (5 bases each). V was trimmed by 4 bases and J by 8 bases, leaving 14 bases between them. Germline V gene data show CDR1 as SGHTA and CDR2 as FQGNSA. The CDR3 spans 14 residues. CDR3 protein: CASSSSGTAGELFF. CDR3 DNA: TGTGCCAGCAGCTCCTCCGGGACCGCTGGGGAGCTGTTTTTT.

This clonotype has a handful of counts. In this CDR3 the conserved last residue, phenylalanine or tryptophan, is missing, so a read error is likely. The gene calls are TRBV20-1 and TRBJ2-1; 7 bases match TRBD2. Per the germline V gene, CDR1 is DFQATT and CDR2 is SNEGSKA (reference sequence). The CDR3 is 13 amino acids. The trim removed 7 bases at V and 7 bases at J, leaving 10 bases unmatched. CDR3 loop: CSVSSGVQNEQFL. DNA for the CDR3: TGCAGTGTCTCCAGCGGGGTACAGAATGAGCAGTTCCTC.

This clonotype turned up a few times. CDR3 sequence: CASSPGQGREQYF. In DNA form, the CDR3 reads TGTGCCAGCAGCCCCGGACAGGGCCGCGAGCAGTACTTC. The V call is TRBV5-4, the J call TRBJ2-7, with 8 bases fitting TRBD1. The CDR3 consists of 13 residues. Germline V gene lookup returns CDR1 SGHNT and CDR2 YYREEE (reference sequence). Losses at the gene ends were 4 bases for V and 6 bases for J; bases not matched to a gene: 6.

CDR3 sequence: CASSYGLAGGPSEQFF. For the CDR3, the DNA is TGCGCCAGCAGCTACGGACTAGCGGGGGGGCCCAGTGAGCAGTTCTTC. The V call is TRBV5-1, the J call TRBJ2-1, with 15 nucleotides matching TRBD2. Germline CDR1 reads SGHRS; CDR2 reads YFSETQ. The trim removed 3 bases at V and 9 bases at J, leaving 7 bases unmatched. CDR3 length equals 16 residues.

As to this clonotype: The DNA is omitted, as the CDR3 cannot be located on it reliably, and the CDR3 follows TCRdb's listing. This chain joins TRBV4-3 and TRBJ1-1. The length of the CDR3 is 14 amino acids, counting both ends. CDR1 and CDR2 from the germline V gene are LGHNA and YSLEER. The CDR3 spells CASSGWGEGTKAFF.

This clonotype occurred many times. CDR3 DNA: TGTGCCAGCAGTCTGGACAGGGGGGGTAATGAAAAACTGTTTTTT. This sequence encodes CASSLDRGGNEKLFF. The chain couples TRBV12-3 or TRBV12-4 to TRBJ1-4, with 10 bases identical to TRBD1. The CDR3 has 15 amino acids. V trimming: 5 bases; J trimming: 4 bases; junction bases outside the gene matches: 4.

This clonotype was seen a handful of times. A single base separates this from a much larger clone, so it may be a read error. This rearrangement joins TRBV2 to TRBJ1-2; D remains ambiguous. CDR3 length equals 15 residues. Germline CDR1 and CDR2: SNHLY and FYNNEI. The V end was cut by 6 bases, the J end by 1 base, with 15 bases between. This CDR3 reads CASSGPGPVNYGYTF. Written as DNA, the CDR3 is TGTGCCAGCAGCGGGCCAGGACCGGTTAACTATGGCTACACCTTC.

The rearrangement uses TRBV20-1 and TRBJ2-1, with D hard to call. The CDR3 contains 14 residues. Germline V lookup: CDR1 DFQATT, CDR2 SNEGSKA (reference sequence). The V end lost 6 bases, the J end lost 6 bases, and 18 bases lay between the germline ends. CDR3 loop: CSADPPVVTNEQFF. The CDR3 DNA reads TGCAGTGCCGACCCTCCCGTAGTTACCAATGAGCAGTTCTTC.

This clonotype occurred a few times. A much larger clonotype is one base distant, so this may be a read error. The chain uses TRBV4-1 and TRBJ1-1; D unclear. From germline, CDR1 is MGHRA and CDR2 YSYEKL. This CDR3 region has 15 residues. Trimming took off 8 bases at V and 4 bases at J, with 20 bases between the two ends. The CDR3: CASGSGSERRTEAFF. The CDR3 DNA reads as TGCGCCAGCGGCTCCGGGTCAGAGCGACGCACTGAAGCTTTCTTT.

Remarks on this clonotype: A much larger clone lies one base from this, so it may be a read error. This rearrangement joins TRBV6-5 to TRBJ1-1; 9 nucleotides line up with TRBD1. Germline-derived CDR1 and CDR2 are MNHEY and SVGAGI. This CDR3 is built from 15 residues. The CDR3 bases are TGTCCCAGCAGCCTTTACCCAAGACAGGGGGCTGAAGCTTTCTTT. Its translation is CPSSLYPRQGAEAFF.

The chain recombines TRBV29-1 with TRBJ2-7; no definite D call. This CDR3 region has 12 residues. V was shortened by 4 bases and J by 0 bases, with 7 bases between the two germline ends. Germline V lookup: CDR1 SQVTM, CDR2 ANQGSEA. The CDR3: CSVGHSSYEQYF. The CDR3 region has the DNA TGCAGCGTTGGACACTCCTCCTACGAGCAGTACTTC.

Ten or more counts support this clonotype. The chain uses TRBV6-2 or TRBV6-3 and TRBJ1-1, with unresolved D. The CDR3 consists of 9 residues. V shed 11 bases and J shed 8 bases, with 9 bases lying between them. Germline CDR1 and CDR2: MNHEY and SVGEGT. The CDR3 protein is CAVGVEAFF. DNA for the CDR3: TGTGCCGTTGGGGTCGAAGCTTTCTTT.

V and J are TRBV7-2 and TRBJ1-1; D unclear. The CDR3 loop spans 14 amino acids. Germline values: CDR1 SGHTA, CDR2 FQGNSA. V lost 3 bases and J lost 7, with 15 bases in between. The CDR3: CASSLADHWGEAFF. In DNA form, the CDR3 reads TGTGCCAGCAGCTTGGCGGACCATTGGGGTGAAGCTTTCTTT.